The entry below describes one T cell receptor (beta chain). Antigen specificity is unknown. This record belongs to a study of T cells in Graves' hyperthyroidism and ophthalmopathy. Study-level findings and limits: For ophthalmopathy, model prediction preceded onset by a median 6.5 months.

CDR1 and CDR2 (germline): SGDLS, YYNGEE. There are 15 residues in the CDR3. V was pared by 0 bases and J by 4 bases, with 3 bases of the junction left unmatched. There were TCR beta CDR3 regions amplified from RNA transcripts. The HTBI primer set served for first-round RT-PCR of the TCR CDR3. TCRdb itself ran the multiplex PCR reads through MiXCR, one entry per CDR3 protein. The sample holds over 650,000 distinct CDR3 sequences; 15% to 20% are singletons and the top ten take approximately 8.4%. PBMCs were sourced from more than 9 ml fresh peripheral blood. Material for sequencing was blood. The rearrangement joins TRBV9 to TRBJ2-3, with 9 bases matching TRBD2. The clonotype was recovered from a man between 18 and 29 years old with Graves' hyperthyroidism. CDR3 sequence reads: CASSVVAGVADTQYF. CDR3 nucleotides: TGTGCCAGCAGCGTAGTAGCGGGAGTAGCAGATACGCAGTATTTT.